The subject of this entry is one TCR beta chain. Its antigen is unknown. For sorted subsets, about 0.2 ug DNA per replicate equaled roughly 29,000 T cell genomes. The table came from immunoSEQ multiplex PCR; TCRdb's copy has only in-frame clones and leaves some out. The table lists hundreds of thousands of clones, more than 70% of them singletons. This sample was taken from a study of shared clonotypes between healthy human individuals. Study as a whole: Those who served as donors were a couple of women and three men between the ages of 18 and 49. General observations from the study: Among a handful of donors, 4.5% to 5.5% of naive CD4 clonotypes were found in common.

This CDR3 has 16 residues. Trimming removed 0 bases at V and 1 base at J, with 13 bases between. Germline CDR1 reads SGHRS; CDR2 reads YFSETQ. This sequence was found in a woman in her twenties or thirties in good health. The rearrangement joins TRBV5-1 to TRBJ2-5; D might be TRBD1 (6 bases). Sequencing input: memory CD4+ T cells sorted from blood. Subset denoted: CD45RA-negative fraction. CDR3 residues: CASSLASGQIQETQYF. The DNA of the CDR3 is TGCGCCAGCAGCTTGGCCTCGGGACAAATCCAAGAGACCCAGTACTTC.